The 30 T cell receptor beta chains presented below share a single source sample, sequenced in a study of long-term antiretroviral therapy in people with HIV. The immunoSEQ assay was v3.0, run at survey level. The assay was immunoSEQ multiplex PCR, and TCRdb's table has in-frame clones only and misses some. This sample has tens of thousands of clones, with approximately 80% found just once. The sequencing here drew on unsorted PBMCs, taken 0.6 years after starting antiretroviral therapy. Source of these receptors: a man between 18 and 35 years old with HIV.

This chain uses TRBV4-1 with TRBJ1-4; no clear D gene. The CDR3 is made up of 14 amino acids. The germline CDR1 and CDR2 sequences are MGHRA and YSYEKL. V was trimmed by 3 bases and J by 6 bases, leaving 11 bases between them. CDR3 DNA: TGCGCCAGCAGCCAGGACGGGAGTTATGAAAAACTGTTTTTT. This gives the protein CASSQDGSYEKLFF.

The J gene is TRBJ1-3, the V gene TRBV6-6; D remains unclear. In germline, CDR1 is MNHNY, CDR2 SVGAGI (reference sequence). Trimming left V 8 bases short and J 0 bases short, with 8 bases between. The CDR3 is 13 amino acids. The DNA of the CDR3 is TGTGCCAGCCTGGCCCTCTCTGGAAACACCATATATTTT. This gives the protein CASLALSGNTIYF.

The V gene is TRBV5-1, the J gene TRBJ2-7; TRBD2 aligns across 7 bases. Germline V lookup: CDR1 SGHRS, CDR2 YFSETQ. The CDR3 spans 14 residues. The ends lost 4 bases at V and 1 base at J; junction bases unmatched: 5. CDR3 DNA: TGCGCCAGCAGCCTGGGGGGGACTTCCTACGAGCAGTACTTC. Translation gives CASSLGGTSYEQYF.

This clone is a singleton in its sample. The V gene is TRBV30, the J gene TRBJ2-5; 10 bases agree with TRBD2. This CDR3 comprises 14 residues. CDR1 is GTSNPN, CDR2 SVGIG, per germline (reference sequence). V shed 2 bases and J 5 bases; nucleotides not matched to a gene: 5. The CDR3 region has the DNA TGTGCCTGGAGTCTTCTAGCGGGAGATGAGACCCAGTACTTC. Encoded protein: CAWSLLAGDETQYF. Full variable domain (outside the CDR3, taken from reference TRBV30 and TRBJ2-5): SQTIHQWPATLVQPVGSPLSLECTVEGTSNPNLYWYRQAAGRGLQLLFYSVGIGQISSEVPQNLSASRPQDRQFILSSKKLLLSDSGFYLCAWSLLAGDETQYFGPGTRLLVL.

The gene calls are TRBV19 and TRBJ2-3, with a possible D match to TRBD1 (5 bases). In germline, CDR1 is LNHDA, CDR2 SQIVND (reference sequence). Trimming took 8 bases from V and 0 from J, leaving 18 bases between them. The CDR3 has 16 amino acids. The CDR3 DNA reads TGTGCCAGTTCCGTATGGGGCGGACCTAGCACAGATACGCAGTATTTT. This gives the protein CASSVWGGPSTDTQYF.

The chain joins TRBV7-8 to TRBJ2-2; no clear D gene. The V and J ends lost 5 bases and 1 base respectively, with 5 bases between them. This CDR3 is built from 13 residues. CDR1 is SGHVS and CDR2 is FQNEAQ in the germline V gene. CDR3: CASSRENTGELFF. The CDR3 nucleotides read TGTGCCAGCAGCCGAGAGAACACCGGGGAGCTGTTTTTT. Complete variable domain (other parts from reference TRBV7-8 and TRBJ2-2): GAGVSQSPRYKVAKRGQDVALRCDPISGHVSLFWYQQALGQGPEFLTYFQNEAQLDKSGLPSDRFFAERPEGSVSTLKIQRTQQEDSAVYLCASSRENTGELFFGEGSRLTVL.

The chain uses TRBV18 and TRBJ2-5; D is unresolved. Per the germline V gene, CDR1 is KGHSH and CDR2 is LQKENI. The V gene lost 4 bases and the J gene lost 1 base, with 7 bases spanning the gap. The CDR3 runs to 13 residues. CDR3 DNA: TGTGCCAGCTCACGAGGCAGCCAAGAGACCCAGTACTTC. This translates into CASSRGSQETQYF.

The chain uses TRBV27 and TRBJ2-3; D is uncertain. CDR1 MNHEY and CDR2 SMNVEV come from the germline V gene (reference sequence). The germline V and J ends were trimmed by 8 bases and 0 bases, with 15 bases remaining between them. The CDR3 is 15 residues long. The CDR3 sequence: CASSYRAPSTDTQYF. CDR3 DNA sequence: TGTGCCAGCTCTTACCGGGCCCCCAGCACAGATACGCAGTATTTT.

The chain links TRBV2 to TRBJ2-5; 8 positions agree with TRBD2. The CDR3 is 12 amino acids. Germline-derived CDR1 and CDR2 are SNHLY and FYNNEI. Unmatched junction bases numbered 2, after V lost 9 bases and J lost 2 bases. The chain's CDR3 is CASKRGQETQYF. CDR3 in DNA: TGTGCCAGTAAGCGGGGGCAAGAGACCCAGTACTTC.

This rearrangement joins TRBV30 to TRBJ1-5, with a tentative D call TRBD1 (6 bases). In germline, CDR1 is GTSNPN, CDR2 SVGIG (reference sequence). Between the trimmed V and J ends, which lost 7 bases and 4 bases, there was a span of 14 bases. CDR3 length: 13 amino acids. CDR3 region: CAFSGQSNQPQHF. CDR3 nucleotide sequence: TGTGCCTTCAGCGGACAGTCAAATCAGCCCCAGCATTTT.

The DNA of the CDR3 is TGTGCCAGCAGCTTAGGGATTAGTAGCTCCTACAATGAGCAGTTCTTC. Residues: CASSLGISSSYNEQFF. The rearrangement joins TRBV11-2 to TRBJ2-1, with D unclear. The germline CDR1 and CDR2 sequences are SGHAT and FQNNGV. The CDR3 is 16 amino acids. Between the trimmed V and J ends, which lost 1 base and 0 bases, there was a span of 10 bases.

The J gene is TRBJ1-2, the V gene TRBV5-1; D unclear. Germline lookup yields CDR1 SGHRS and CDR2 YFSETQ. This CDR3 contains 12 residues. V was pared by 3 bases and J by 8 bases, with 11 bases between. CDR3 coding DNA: TGCGCCAGCAGCTATTACTTCGACGGCTACACCTTC. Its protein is CASSYYFDGYTF.

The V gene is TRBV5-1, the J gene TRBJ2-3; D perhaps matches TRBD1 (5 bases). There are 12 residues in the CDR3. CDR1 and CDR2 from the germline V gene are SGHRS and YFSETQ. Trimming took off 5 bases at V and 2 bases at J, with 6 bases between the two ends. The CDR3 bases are TGCGCCAGCAGGGACAACACAGATACGCAGTATTTT. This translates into CASRDNTDTQYF.

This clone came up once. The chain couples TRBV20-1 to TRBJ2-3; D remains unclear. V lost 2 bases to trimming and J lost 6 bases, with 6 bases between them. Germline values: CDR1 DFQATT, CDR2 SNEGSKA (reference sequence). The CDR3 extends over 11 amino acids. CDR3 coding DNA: TGCAGTGCTAGACTAGAGGATACGCAGTATTTT. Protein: CSARLEDTQYF.

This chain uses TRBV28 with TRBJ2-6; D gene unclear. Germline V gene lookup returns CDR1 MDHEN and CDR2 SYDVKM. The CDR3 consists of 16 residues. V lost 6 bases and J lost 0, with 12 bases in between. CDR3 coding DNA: TGTGCCAGCAGGCCCCGTCGACGCTCTGGGGCCAACGTCCTGACTTTC. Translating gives CASRPRRRSGANVLTF.

The CDR3 here is CASSAPDRPLDRCTF. CDR3 in DNA: TGTGCCAGCAGCGCCCCGGACAGGCCCTTAGACCGTTGCACCTTC. The genes are TRBV9 and TRBJ1-2; the match to TRBD1 covers 7 bases. J gave up 13 bases and V 3 bases, and 18 bases lay outside the gene matches. Per the germline V gene, CDR1 is SGDLS and CDR2 is YYNGEE. The CDR3 contains 15 residues. Together with reference TRBV9 and TRBJ1-2, the CDR3 gives the full variable domain: DSGVTQTPKHLITATGQRVTLRCSPRSGDLSVYWYQQSLDQGLQFLIQYYNGEERAKGNILERFSAQQFPDLHSELNLSSLELGDSALYFCASSAPDRPLDRCTFGSGTRLTVV.

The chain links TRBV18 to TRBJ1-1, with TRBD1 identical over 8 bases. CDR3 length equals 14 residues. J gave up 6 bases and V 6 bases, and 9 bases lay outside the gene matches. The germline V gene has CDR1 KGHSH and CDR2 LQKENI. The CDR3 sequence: CASSSGQVTSEAFF. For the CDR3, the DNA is TGTGCCAGCTCGTCGGGACAGGTCACATCTGAAGCTTTCTTT.

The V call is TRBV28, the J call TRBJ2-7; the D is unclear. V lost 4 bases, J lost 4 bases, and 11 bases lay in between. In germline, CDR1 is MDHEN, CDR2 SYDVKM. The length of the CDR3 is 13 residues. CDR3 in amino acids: CASSSQNQYEQYF. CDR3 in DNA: TGTGCCAGCAGTTCGCAGAACCAATACGAGCAGTACTTC.

CDR3 protein: CAIPTEGQRDKLGRSGDSYNEQFF. DNA of the CDR3: TGTGCCATCCCCACCGAAGGACAGAGGGACAAGTTGGGTAGGAGCGGGGACTCCTACAATGAGCAGTTCTTC. V gene TRBV19 combines with J gene TRBJ2-1, with a tentative D call TRBD2 (7 bases). CDR3 length: 24 amino acids. The V and J ends lost 10 bases and 0 bases respectively, with 43 bases between them. Germline-derived CDR1 and CDR2 are LNHDA and SQIVND (reference sequence). Full variable domain (rest looked up from reference TRBV19 and TRBJ2-1): DGGITQSPKYLFRKEGQNVTLSCEQNLNHDAMYWYRQDPGQGLRLIYYSQIVNDFQKGDIAEGYSVSREKKESFPLTVTSAQKNPTAFYLCAIPTEGQRDKLGRSGDSYNEQFFGPGTRLTVL.

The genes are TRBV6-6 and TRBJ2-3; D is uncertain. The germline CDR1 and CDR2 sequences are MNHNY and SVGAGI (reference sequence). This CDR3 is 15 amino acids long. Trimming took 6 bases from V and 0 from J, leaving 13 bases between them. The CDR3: CASSDLSRSTDTQYF. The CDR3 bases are TGTGCCAGCAGCGATCTTAGTAGAAGCACAGATACGCAGTATTTT.

As DNA, the CDR3 is TGTGCCAGCAGCTATCTAGGGGAGAACTATGGCTACACCTTC. Its translation: CASSYLGENYGYTF. The rearrangement uses TRBV7-2 and TRBJ1-2, with D perhaps TRBD1 (5 bases). CDR1 and CDR2 (germline): SGHTA, FQGNSA. Deletions cut 4 bases from V and 2 bases from J, with 11 bases between. CDR3 size: 14 residues.

CDR3 sequence: CASSKPGVPEAFF. The CDR3 bases are TGTGCCAGCAGCAAACCGGGAGTTCCTGAAGCTTTCTTT. This chain links TRBV7-2 with TRBJ1-1; no reliable D call. Germline CDR1 is SGHTA and CDR2 is FQGNSA. V was shortened by 5 bases and J by 6 bases, with 13 bases between the two germline ends. The CDR3 totals 13 residues.

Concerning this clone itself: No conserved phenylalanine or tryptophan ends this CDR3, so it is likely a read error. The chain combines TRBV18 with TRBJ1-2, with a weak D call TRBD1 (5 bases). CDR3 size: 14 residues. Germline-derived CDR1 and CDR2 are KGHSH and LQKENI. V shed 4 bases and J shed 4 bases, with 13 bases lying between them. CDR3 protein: CASSRGHGLYGYTL. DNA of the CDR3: TGTGCCAGCTCACGGGGCCATGGGCTCTATGGCTACACCCTC.

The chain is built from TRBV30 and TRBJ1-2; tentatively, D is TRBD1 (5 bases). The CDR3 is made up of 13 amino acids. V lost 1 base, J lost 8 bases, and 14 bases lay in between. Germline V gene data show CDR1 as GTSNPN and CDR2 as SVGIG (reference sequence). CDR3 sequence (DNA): TGTGCCTGGAGTGGGGGGATTGCTACCGGCTACACCTTC. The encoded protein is CAWSGGIATGYTF.

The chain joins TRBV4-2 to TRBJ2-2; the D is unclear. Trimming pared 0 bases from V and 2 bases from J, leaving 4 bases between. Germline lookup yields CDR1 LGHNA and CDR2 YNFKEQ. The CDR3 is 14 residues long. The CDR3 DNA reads TGTGCCAGCAGCCAAGAACCAAACACCGGGGAGCTGTTTTTT. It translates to CASSQEPNTGELFF.

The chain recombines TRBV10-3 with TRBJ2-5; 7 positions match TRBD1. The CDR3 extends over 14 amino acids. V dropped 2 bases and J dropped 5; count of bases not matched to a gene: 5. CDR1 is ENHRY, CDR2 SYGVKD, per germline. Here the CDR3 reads CAISEGDSKETQYF. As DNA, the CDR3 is TGTGCCATCAGTGAGGGGGACAGTAAGGAGACCCAGTACTTC.

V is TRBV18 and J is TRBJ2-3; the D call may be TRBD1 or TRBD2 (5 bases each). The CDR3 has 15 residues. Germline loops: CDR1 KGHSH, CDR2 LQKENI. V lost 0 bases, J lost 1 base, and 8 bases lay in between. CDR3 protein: CASSPPLGGTDTQYF. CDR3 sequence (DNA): TGTGCCAGCTCACCACCTTTGGGGGGCACAGATACGCAGTATTTT.

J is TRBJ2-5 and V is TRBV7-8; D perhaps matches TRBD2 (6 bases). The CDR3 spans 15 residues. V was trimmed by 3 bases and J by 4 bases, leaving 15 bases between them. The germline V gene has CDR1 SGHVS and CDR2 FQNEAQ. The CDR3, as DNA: TGTGCCAGCAGCTTGGGGGGAGGTGGGGTAGAGACCCAGTACTTC. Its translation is CASSLGGGGVETQYF.

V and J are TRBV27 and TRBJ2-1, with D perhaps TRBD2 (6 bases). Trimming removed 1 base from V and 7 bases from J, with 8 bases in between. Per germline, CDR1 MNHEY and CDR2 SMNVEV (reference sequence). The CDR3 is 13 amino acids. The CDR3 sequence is CASSLFGTNEQFF. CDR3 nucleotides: TGTGCCAGCAGTTTATTCGGGACTAATGAGCAGTTCTTC.

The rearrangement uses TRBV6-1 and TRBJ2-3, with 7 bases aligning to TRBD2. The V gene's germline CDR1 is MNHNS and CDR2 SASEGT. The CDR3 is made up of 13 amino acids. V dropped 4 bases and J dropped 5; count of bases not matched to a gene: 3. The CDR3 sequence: CASSVGGEDTQYF. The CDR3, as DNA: TGTGCCAGCAGTGTTGGGGGGGAAGATACGCAGTATTTT.